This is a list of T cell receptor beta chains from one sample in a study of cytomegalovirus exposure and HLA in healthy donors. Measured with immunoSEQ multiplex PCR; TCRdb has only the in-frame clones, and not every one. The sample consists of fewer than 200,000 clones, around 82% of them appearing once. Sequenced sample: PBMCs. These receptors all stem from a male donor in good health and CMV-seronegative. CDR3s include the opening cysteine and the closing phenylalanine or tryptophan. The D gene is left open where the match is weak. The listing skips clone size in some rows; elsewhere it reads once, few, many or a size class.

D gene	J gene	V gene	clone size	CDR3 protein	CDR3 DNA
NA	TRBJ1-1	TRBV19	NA	CASSWAVSTEAFF	TGTGCCAGTAGTTGGGCTGTGAGCACTGAAGCTTTCTTT
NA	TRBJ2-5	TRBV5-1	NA	CASSYRQAIQETQYF	TGCGCCAGCAGCTATCGACAGGCCATCCAAGAGACCCAGTACTTC
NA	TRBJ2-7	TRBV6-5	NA	CASRPEGVRYEQYF	TGTGCCAGCAGACCCGAGGGGGTCCGCTACGAGCAGTACTTC
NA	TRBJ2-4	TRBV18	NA	CASPPGAARNIQYF	TGTGCCAGCCCACCTGGGGCAGCACGAAACATTCAGTACTTC
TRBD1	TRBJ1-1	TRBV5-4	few	CASSATGQGNTEAFF	TGTGCCAGCAGCGCCACGGGACAGGGAAACACTGAAGCTTTCTTT
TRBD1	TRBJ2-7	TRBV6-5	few	CASSYSGQGTYEQYF	TGTGCCAGCAGTTACTCTGGACAGGGAACCTACGAGCAGTACTTC
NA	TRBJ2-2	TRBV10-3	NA	CASSGSNTGELFF	TGTGCCAGTAGCGGTTCGAACACCGGGGAGTTGTTTTTT
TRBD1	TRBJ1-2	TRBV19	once	CASSIGTGPYGYTF	TGTGCCAGTAGTATAGGGACAGGGCCCTATGGCTACACCTTC
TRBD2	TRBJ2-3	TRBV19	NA	CASSILPAGGRTDTQYF	TGTGCCAGTAGTATCCTTCCAGCGGGGGGCCGCACAGATACGCAGTATTTT
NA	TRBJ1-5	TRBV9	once	CASSVGPGENGQPQHF	TGTGCCAGCAGCGTAGGGCCAGGGGAGAACGGACAGCCCCAGCATTTT
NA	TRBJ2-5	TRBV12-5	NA	CASGLRGGETQYF	TGTGCTAGTGGTTTGCGGGGTGGGGAGACCCAGTACTTC
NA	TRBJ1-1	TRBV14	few	CASSSQGNTEAFF	TGTGCCAGCAGCTCACAGGGGAACACTGAAGCTTTCTTT
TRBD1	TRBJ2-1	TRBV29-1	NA	CSVVPGGNEQFF	TGCAGCGTTGTTCCAGGGGGCAATGAGCAGTTCTTC
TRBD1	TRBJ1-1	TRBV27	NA	CASSPSGTGAMNTEAFF	TGTGCCAGCAGTCCCTCCGGGACAGGGGCAATGAACACTGAAGCTTTCTTT